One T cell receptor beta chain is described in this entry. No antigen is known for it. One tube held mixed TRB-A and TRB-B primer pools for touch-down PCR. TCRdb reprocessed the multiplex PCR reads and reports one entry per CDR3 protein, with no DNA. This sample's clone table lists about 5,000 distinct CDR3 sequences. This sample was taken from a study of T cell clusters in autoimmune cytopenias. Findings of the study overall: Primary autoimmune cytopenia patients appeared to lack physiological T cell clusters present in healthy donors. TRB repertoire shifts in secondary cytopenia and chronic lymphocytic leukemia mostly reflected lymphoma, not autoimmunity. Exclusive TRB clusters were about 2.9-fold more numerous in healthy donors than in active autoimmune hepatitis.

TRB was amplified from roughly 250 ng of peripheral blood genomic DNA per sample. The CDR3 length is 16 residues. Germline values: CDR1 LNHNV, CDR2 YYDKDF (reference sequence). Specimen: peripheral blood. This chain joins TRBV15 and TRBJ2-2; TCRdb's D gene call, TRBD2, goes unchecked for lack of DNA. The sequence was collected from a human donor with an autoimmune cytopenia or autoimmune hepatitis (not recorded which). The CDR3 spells CATSRDLAGGLGELFF.